Shown below are 28 T cell receptor beta chains from a single sample sequenced in a study of shared clonotypes between healthy human individuals. Sequencing used immunoSEQ multiplex PCR; TCRdb keeps in-frame clones, though not all of them. The sample lists approximately 2,200,000 clones; 93% were seen once. CD45RO-negative, CCR7-selected cells formed the naive CD8 fraction, which excluded terminally differentiated effector memory CD45RA+ cells. The sequenced sample was naive CD8+ T cells from PBMCs. Receptors originate from a man aged 18 to 35 in good health. Some clones in this sample may be carry-over from other donors' samples.

The rearrangement joins TRBV27 to TRBJ2-7; 8 positions match TRBD2. Germline loops: CDR1 MNHEY, CDR2 SMNVEV (reference sequence). The CDR3 has 15 amino acids. Trimming cost V 6 bases and J 2 bases; bases outside gene matches: 9. The CDR3 is CASSLTGGGTYEQYF. The CDR3 nucleotides are TGTGCCAGCAGCCTTACGGGAGGGGGGACCTACGAGCAGTACTTC.

The chain links TRBV28 to TRBJ1-2; 9 nucleotides align to TRBD1. CDR3 length: 15 amino acids. Germline V gene lookup returns CDR1 MDHEN and CDR2 SYDVKM. Trimming took 2 bases from V and 7 from J; bases not matched to a gene: 8. CDR3 coding DNA: TGTGCCAGCAGTTTAGGTCCCGGGACAGGGATTGGCTACACCTTC. The encoded protein is CASSLGPGTGIGYTF.

The V and J genes are TRBV7-9 and TRBJ2-7; TRBD2 agrees at 9 bases. Trimming took 4 bases from V and 2 from J; bases not matched to a gene: 12. The V gene's germline CDR1 is SEHNR and CDR2 FQNEAQ (reference sequence). The CDR3 consists of 17 residues. CDR3 nucleotide sequence: TGTGCCAGCAGCTCGACTAGCGGCCCAACACGTCCCTACGAGCAGTACTTC. As protein: CASSSTSGPTRPYEQYF.

V usage is TRBV9 and J usage is TRBJ2-5; D gene uncertain. CDR3 size: 16 residues. V was clipped by 0 bases and J by 0 bases, with 12 bases between them. Germline-derived CDR1 and CDR2 are SGDLS and YYNGEE. In DNA form, the CDR3 reads TGTGCCAGCAGCGTAGGATCCGGGTTTTACCAAGAGACCCAGTACTTC. This gives the protein CASSVGSGFYQETQYF.

The rearrangement uses TRBV5-6 and TRBJ1-2, with 8 bases identical to TRBD1. V lost 4 bases, J lost 4 bases, and 9 bases stayed unmatched. Germline V lookup: CDR1 SGHDT, CDR2 YYEEEE. CDR3 length: 15 residues. The CDR3 sequence: CASSPGTGSAYGYTF. The DNA of the CDR3 is TGTGCCAGCAGCCCTGGGACAGGTTCGGCCTATGGCTACACCTTC.

This clone was detected only once. The chain has TRBV5-1 and TRBJ2-1; D is possibly TRBD2 (6 bases). Trimming took off 1 base at V and 6 bases at J, with 11 bases between the two ends. CDR1 and CDR2 from the germline V gene are SGHRS and YFSETQ. This CDR3 has 14 residues. The CDR3 here is CASSLWQGLNEQFF. The CDR3, as DNA: TGCGCCAGCAGCTTGTGGCAGGGACTCAATGAGCAGTTCTTC.

V is TRBV5-6 and J is TRBJ2-7, with D possibly matching TRBD1 (5 bases). The V end was cut by 6 bases, the J end by 1 base, with 17 bases between. In germline, CDR1 is SGHDT, CDR2 YYEEEE. This CDR3 has 15 residues. CDR3 DNA sequence: TGTGCCAGCACCCAGGGTGGGCAGTCTTCCTACGAGCAGTACTTC. Translation gives CASTQGGQSSYEQYF.

This clone has more than one count but fewer than ten. The genes are TRBV19 and TRBJ1-1; D may be TRBD1 (6 bases). Germline values: CDR1 LNHDA, CDR2 SQIVND (reference sequence). Trimming stripped 3 bases from V and 1 base from J, with 18 bases between. This CDR3 spans 17 amino acids. The CDR3 sequence: CASSIPGEAYANTEAFF. CDR3 bases: TGTGCCAGTAGTATTCCAGGGGAGGCCTACGCGAACACTGAAGCTTTCTTT.

The chain couples TRBV7-6 to TRBJ2-7, with D perhaps TRBD1 or TRBD2 (5 bases each). The V gene lost 7 bases and the J gene lost 0 bases, with 13 bases spanning the gap. CDR3 length: 14 amino acids. Germline assignment: CDR1 SGHVS and CDR2 FNYEAQ. The CDR3 protein is CASTLGTSSYEQYF. The DNA of the CDR3 is TGTGCCAGCACCCTAGGGACGAGCTCCTACGAGCAGTACTTC.

This clone appeared a single time. The rearrangement joins TRBV27 to TRBJ2-6; D might be TRBD1 or TRBD2, each matching 5 bases. The V and J ends lost 3 bases and 0 bases respectively, with 15 bases between them. The germline gives CDR1 MNHEY, CDR2 SMNVEV (reference sequence). The CDR3 has 18 residues. CDR3 protein: CASSFFNRGFSGANVLTF. Here the CDR3 DNA reads TGTGCCAGCAGTTTTTTCAATCGGGGCTTCTCTGGGGCCAACGTCCTGACTTTC.

The V and J genes are TRBV4-3 and TRBJ2-7, with 10 positions matching TRBD2. The CDR3 extends over 15 amino acids. Germline CDR1 reads LGHNA; CDR2 reads YSLEER. The junction had 4 bases not matched to a gene; V was cut back by 0 bases and J by 5 bases. In DNA form, the CDR3 reads TGCGCCAGCAGCCAAGATCAGCGGGAGGGTGACGAGCAGTACTTC. Its translation is CASSQDQREGDEQYF.

The V and J genes are TRBV7-9 and TRBJ2-3; tentatively, D is TRBD2 (5 bases). The CDR3 covers 15 residues. Germline V gene data show CDR1 as SEHNR and CDR2 as FQNEAQ (reference sequence). V lost 5 bases to trimming and J lost 2 bases, with 14 bases between them. CDR3 loop: CASSPRVGLTDTQYF. CDR3 nucleotide sequence: TGTGCCAGCAGCCCGCGGGTGGGCCTCACAGATACGCAGTATTTT.

The chain employs TRBV5-4 and TRBJ1-2, with a tentative D call TRBD1 (5 bases). Germline V CDR1 and CDR2: SGHNT, YYREEE (reference sequence). CDR3 size: 14 residues. Deletions cut 6 bases from V and 3 bases from J, with 15 bases between. The CDR3 DNA is TGTGCCAGCACCTCTCGGGGCTCTGACTATGGCTACACCTTC. This sequence encodes CASTSRGSDYGYTF.

V usage is TRBV19 and J usage is TRBJ1-1; perhaps TRBD1 as D (6 bases). The V end was cut by 10 bases, the J end by 0 bases, with 9 bases between. This CDR3 comprises 12 residues. CDR1 and CDR2 from the germline V gene are LNHDA and SQIVND (reference sequence). The CDR3 region has the DNA TGTGCCACACAGGGTATGAACACTGAAGCTTTCTTT. Encoded protein: CATQGMNTEAFF.

CDR3 sequence: CASSLEPGLADTQYF. The DNA for the CDR3 is TGTGCCAGCAGCTTAGAACCGGGGCTGGCAGATACGCAGTATTTT. The chain combines TRBV7-2 with TRBJ2-3; tentatively, D is TRBD1 or TRBD2 (5 bases each). The CDR3 totals 15 residues. The ends were cut back, 1 base at V and 4 bases at J, with 12 bases in the middle. Germline loops: CDR1 SGHTA, CDR2 FQGNSA. The full variable domain, with the rest looked up from reference TRBV7-2 and TRBJ2-3, is GAGVSQSPSNKVTEKGKDVELRCDPISGHTALYWYRQSLGQGLEFLIYFQGNSAPDKSGLPSDRFSAERTGGSVSTLTIQRTQQEDSAVYLCASSLEPGLADTQYFGPGTRLTVL.

The chain links TRBV19 to TRBJ1-1; D unclear. Germline V gives CDR1 LNHDA, CDR2 SQIVND (reference sequence). V was cut by 8 bases and J by 5 bases, with 12 bases left in between. CDR3 length: 12 amino acids. The CDR3 nucleotides read TGTGCCAGTTGGACGGGTGGGACTGAAGCTTTCTTT. Encoded protein: CASWTGGTEAFF. The full variable domain, completed using reference TRBV19 and TRBJ1-1, is DGGITQSPKYLFRKEGQNVTLSCEQNLNHDAMYWYRQDPGQGLRLIYYSQIVNDFQKGDIAEGYSVSREKKESFPLTVTSAQKNPTAFYLCASWTGGTEAFFGQGTRLTVV.

This rearrangement joins TRBV5-4 to TRBJ1-4, with a possible D match to TRBD1 (6 bases). The CDR3 is 18 amino acids. CDR1 SGHNT and CDR2 YYREEE come from the germline V gene (reference sequence). Trimming took 2 bases from V and 0 from J, leaving 17 bases between them. CDR3 in amino acids: CASSFGTPLPSTNEKLFF. The CDR3 DNA follows: TGTGCCAGCAGCTTTGGGACACCGCTACCTTCAACTAATGAAAAACTGTTTTTT.

This chain connects TRBV7-8 to TRBJ1-5; 8 bases align to TRBD1. CDR3 length equals 19 residues. CDR1 SGHVS and CDR2 FQNEAQ come from the germline V gene. The J segment lost 3 bases and the V segment lost 5 bases, leaving 18 bases of the junction unmatched. The CDR3 here is CASSDLPDREYWDNQPQHF. CDR3 in DNA: TGTGCCAGCAGCGACCTCCCGGACAGGGAATATTGGGACAATCAGCCCCAGCATTTT.

The V call is TRBV5-8, the J call TRBJ2-7; 11 bases line up with TRBD2. Germline V CDR1 and CDR2: SGHTS, YDEGEE. The CDR3 loop spans 14 amino acids. V lost 6 bases, J lost 5 bases, and 7 bases stayed unmatched. As DNA, the CDR3 is TGTGCCAGCAACCAACTAGCGGGAGTCGACGAGCAGTACTTC. It codes for CASNQLAGVDEQYF.

The chain recombines TRBV27 with TRBJ2-7; a weak D match, TRBD1 (6 bases). Germline lookup yields CDR1 MNHEY and CDR2 SMNVEV (reference sequence). CDR3 length: 14 amino acids. The V end lost 6 bases, the J end lost 5 bases, and 17 bases lay between the germline ends. The CDR3 bases are TGTGCCAGCAGAGGGACATCACCCCTCCACGAGCAGTACTTC. Translation gives CASRGTSPLHEQYF.

The V gene is TRBV29-1, the J gene TRBJ2-7, with 7 bases lining up with TRBD1. V lost 6 bases and J lost 4; bases outside the gene matches: 6. Germline CDR1 reads SQVTM; CDR2 reads ANQGSEA. This CDR3 comprises 12 residues. The CDR3 DNA reads TGCAGCGTCCAGACAGGGTGGTACGAGCAGTACTTC. Translating gives CSVQTGWYEQYF.

This chain uses TRBV5-1 with TRBJ2-1; weak D call: TRBD2 (5 bases). With 5 bases removed from V and 0 bases from J, the gap between germline ends came to 18 bases. Germline V gene sequence: CDR1 SGHRS, CDR2 YFSETQ. CDR3 length: 17 residues. CDR3: CASRPPKVGSSYNEQFF. CDR3 bases: TGCGCCAGCAGGCCCCCGAAGGTGGGGAGCTCCTACAATGAGCAGTTCTTC.

On this clone: Within the sample, other DNA sequences also encode this same CDR3. DNA for the CDR3: TGTGCCTGGACTAGCGGGTACGAGCAGTACTTC. It yields the protein CAWTSGYEQYF. The rearrangement joins TRBV30 to TRBJ2-7, with 8 positions matching TRBD2. V was clipped by 4 bases and J by 4 bases; unmatched bases: 0. CDR3 length: 11 residues. CDR1 is GTSNPN, CDR2 SVGIG, per germline (reference sequence).

This clone occurred once. This chain links TRBV4-3 with TRBJ2-4; D may correspond to TRBD1 or TRBD2 (5 bases each). The CDR3 loop spans 14 amino acids. V was clipped by 4 bases and J by 1 base, with 8 bases between them. CDR1 is LGHNA and CDR2 is YSLEER in the germline V gene. CDR3 sequence (DNA): TGCGCCAGCAGCCCAGAGGGGGCCAAAAACATTCAGTACTTC. Its translation is CASSPEGAKNIQYF.

This sequence joins TRBV7-8 and TRBJ2-1; 7 bases line up with TRBD2. CDR1 and CDR2 (germline): SGHVS, FQNEAQ. Trimming at V came to 5 bases and at J to 4 bases, leaving 8 bases not matched to a gene. This CDR3 is built from 15 residues. The CDR3 DNA follows: TGTGCCAGCAGCATGGCGGGACTACTGTACAATGAGCAGTTCTTC. It specifies CASSMAGLLYNEQFF.

The sample holds a few counts of this clone. The J gene is TRBJ1-2, the V gene TRBV4-1, with unresolved D. CDR1 and CDR2 (germline): MGHRA, YSYEKL. V was shortened by 1 base and J by 4 bases, with 13 bases between the two germline ends. The CDR3 spans 15 residues. For the CDR3, the DNA is TGCGCCAGCAGCCAAGGGGTCAGCGGCAGCTATGGCTACACCTTC. This translates into CASSQGVSGSYGYTF.

The chain joins TRBV5-6 to TRBJ2-7; 9 bases agree with TRBD2. There are 15 residues in the CDR3. Germline assignment: CDR1 SGHDT and CDR2 YYEEEE. The V segment lost 1 base and the J segment 5 bases; nucleotides outside the gene matches: 7. CDR3 nucleotide sequence: TGTGCCAGCAGCTTGTTGTTAGCGGGAGCCCACGAGCAGTACTTC. Translating it yields CASSLLLAGAHEQYF.

CDR3 DNA: TGTGCCAGCATCAGGGGATGGGGCCAAGAGACCCAGTACTTC. It specifies CASIRGWGQETQYF. The rearrangement links TRBV28 to TRBJ2-5; TRBD1 is a possible D gene (6 bases). CDR3 length: 14 residues. V was shortened by 7 bases and J by 1 base, with 13 bases between the two germline ends. Germline values: CDR1 MDHEN, CDR2 SYDVKM.